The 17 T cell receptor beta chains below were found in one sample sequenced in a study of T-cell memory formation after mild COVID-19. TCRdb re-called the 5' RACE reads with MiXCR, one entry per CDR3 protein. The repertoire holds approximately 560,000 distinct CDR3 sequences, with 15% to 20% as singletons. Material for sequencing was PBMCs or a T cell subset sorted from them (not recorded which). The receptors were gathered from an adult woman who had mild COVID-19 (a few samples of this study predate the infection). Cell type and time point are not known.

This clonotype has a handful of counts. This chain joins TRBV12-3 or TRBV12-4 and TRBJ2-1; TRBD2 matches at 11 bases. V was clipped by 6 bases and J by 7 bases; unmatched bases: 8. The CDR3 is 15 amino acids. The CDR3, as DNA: TGTGCCAGCAGGACTAGCGGGATCGGTCGGAATGAGCAGTTCTTC. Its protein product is CASRTSGIGRNEQFF.

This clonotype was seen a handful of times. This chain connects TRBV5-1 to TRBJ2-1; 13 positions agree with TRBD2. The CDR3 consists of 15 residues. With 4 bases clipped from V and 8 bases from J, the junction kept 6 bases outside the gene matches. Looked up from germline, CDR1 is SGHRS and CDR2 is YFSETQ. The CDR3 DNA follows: TGCGCCAGCAGCCACGGACTAGCGGGAGTCGATGAGCAGTTCTTC. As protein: CASSHGLAGVDEQFF.

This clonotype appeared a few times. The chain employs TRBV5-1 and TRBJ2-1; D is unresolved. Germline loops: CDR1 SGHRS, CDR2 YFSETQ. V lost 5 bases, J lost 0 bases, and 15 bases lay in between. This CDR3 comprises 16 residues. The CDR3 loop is CASRRSGAPSYNEQFF. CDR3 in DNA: TGCGCCAGCAGGAGGAGTGGCGCCCCCTCCTACAATGAGCAGTTCTTC.

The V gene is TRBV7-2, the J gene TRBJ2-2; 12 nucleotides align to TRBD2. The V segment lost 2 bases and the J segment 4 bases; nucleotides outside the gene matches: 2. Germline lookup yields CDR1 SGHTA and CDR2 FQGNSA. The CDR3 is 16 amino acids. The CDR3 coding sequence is TGTGCCAGCAGCTTACGGACTAGCGGGACCACCGGGGAGCTGTTTTTT. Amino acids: CASSLRTSGTTGELFF.

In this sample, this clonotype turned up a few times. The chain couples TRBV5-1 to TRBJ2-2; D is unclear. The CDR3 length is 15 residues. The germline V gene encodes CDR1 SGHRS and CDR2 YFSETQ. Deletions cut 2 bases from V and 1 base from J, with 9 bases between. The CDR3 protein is CASSLGSLNTGELFF. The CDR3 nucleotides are TGCGCCAGCAGCTTAGGCTCATTGAACACCGGGGAGCTGTTTTTT.

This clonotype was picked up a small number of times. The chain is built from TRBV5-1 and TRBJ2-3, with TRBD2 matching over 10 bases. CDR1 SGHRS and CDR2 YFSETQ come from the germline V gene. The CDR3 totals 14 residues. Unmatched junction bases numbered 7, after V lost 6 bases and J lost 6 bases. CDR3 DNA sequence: TGCGCCAGCAATAAAGAGACTAGCGGGGATACGCAGTATTTT. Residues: CASNKETSGDTQYF.

As DNA, the CDR3 is TGTGCCAGCAGGAGGACAGGGCAGAACTATGGCTACACCTTC. Its protein product is CASRRTGQNYGYTF. The V and J genes are TRBV12-3 or TRBV12-4 and TRBJ1-2, with 8 bases matching TRBD1. The CDR3 length is 14 residues. After removal of 6 bases from V and 2 bases from J, the junction contained 5 bases not matched to a gene.

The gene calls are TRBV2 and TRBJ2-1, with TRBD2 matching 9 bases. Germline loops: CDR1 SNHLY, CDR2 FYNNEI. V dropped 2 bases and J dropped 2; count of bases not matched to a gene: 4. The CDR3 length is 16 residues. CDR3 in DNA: TGTGCCAGCAGTGAATCGGGCGGGAGGGCCTACAATGAGCAGTTCTTC. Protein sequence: CASSESGGRAYNEQFF.

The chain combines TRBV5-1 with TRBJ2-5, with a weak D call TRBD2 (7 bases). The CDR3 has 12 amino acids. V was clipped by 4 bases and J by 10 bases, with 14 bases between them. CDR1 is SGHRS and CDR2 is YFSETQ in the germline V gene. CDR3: CASSAAGDIQYF. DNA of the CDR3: TGCGCCAGCAGCGCGGCGGGGGACATCCAGTACTTC.

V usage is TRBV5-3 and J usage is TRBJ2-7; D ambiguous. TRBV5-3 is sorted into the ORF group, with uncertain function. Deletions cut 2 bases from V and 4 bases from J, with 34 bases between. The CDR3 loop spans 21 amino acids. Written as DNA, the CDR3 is TGTGCCAGAAGCTTTTCCCAACGCCCCACGCCGAGGTCCACCCGAGATTACGAGCAGTACTTC. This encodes CARSFSQRPTPRSTRDYEQYF.

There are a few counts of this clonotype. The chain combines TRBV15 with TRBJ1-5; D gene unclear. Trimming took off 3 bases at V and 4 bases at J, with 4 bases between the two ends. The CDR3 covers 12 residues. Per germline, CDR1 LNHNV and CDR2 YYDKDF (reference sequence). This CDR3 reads CATSSFNQPQHF. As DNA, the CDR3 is TGTGCCACCAGCAGTTTTAATCAGCCCCAGCATTTT.

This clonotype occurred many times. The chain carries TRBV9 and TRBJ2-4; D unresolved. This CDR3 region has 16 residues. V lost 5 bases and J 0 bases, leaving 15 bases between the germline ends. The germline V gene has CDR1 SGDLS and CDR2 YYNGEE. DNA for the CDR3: TGTGCCAGCAGTGATGATTTGAACCTAGCCAAAAACATTCAGTACTTC. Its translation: CASSDDLNLAKNIQYF.

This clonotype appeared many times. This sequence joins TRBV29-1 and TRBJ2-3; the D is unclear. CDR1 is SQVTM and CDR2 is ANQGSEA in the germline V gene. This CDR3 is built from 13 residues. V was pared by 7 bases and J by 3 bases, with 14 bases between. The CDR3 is CSGAHPTTDTQYF. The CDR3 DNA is TGCAGCGGAGCTCACCCAACAACAGATACGCAGTATTTT.

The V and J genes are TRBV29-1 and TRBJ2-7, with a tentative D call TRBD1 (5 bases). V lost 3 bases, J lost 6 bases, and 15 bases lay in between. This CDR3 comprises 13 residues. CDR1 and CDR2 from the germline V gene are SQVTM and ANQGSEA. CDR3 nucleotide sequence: TGCAGCGTTGATCAAGGGGAACTGGGCGAGCAGTACTTC. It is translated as CSVDQGELGEQYF.

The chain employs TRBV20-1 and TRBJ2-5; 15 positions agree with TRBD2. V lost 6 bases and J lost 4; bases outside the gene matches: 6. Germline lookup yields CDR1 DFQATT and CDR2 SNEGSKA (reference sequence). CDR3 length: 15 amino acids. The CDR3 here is CSARTSGGALETQYF. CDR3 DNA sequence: TGCAGTGCCCGGACTAGCGGGGGGGCCCTAGAGACCCAGTACTTC.

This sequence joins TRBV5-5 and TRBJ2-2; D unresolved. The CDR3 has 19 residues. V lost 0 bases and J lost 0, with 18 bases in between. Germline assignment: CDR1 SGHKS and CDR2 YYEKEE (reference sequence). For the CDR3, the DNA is TGTGCCAGCAGCTTGGTGGATCGCGGAATCTACGCGAACACCGGGGAGCTGTTTTTT. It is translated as CASSLVDRGIYANTGELFF.

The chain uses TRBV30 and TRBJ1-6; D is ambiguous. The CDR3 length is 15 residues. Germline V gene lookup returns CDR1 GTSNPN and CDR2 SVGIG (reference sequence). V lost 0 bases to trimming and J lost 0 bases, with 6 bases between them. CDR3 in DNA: TGTGCCTGGAGTGTGAGGAGCTCCTATAATTCACCCCTCCACTTT. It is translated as CAWSVRSSYNSPLHF.